This paragraph reports one TCR beta chain. What it binds is unknown. Some clones are missing from TCRdb's copy, which holds only in-frame ones; the method was immunoSEQ multiplex PCR. This table has a few million clones, about 94% appearing once. The data were obtained in a study of shared clonotypes between healthy human individuals. Study context: CD4 naive cells filled three plates per donor, CD4 memory three, CD8 naive two and CD8 memory one. Study results and caveats: Represented diversity (both genetic and exposure-history) was limited by the small number of donors. A reduction in generation probabilities was seen for non-shared clonotypes relative to those shared by all four donors.

Looked up from germline, CDR1 is MGHDK and CDR2 is SYGVNS. V lost 11 bases to trimming and J lost 4 bases, with 20 bases between them. The CDR3 is 14 amino acids. CD4+ cell separation produced CD45RA+ naive and CD45RA-negative memory subsets. Material for sequencing was naive CD4+ T cells sorted from blood. The sample's subset: CD45RA+ positively selected. The clonotype originates from a young man in good health. The V and J genes are TRBV25-1 and TRBJ1-1; no clear D gene. CDR3 nucleotides: TGTGCCTCAAGGGCGAACGAGGGTTTCACTGAAGCTTTCTTT. Translating gives CASRANEGFTEAFF.